The following is a T cell receptor (beta chain) sequence with its context. Its antigen remains undetermined. No clone much larger than this one lies a single base away; base qualities are absent. These data are taken from a study of PD-1 blockade in classical Hodgkin lymphoma (dated by TCRdb to 2019 to 2021). Regarding the complete study: Nivolumab dosing was 3 mg/kg intravenously every 2 weeks, continuing until either disease progression or unacceptable toxicity. To define a peripheral blood immune signature of response to PD-1 blockade in classical Hodgkin lymphoma, the study combined TCR beta sequencing with CyTOF.

The CDR3 runs 17 amino acids, cysteine and phenylalanine included. Here the CDR3 DNA is all that survives: 51 bases in frame from base 1. CDR1 and CDR2 (SGDLS, YYNGEE) derive from the germline V gene. The germline V and J ends show losses of 0 bases and 2 bases respectively, and no gene match explains 10 bases of the junction. The time point label, as the study defines it: cycle 1 day 1 (C1D1), immediately before nivolumab initiation. All trial patients had relapsed after autologous stem cell transplantation, with cohorts A, B and C differing in prior brentuximab vedotin exposure. The trial cohort included 50 or so patients with relapsed/refractory classical Hodgkin lymphoma, and each patient had a best overall response of complete response, partial response or progressive disease. In the multi-cohort phase II CheckMate 205 trial, trial patients received single-agent nivolumab. Best overall response was determined by an independent review committee according to the 2007 International Working Group response criteria. Trial PBMCs were obtained immediately prior to nivolumab initiation (C1D1) and on therapy at cycle 2 day 1 and cycle 4 day 1. Peripheral blood was collected in 8 mL Vacutainer Cell Preparation Tubes, from which PBMCs were isolated by centrifugation and then cryopreserved.

The Qiagen DNeasy kit was used to extract genomic DNA both from unsorted PBMCs and from the negatively selected CD4+ and CD8+ fractions. TCR beta CDR3 regions were subjected to amplification by immunoSEQ multiplex PCR with primers that anneal to V and J segments. A synthetic immune receptor repertoire was used to minimize amplification bias, and remaining bias was computationally removed after sequencing. Under the source paper's analysis protocol: Custom Python scripts were used to quantify repertoire diversity as the Shannon entropy index. Unsorted, CD4+ and CD8+ repertoires were analyzed separately, except for combined analyses in which CD4+ and CD8+ sequences were merged in silico. A clone counted as expanded when the clone's frequency after treatment rose at least 2-fold relative to C1D1, and clones undetected at baseline were given a pseudocount of 0.5. Clones with 0 or 1 copy at C1D1 were defined as singleton clones, while clones with 2 or more copies were defined as non-singleton clones. Clones expanded in unsorted samples were labelled as CD4+, CD8+ or unknown by matching protein sequences in sorted samples from the same patient. Wilcoxon tests were applied to paired samples to test diversity changes from C1D1 to C4D1. The immuneACCESS repertoire file appears here via TCRdb, limited to in-frame rearrangements. These files lack a portion of the clones; in checked studies, under half of the deficit traces to unresolved V genes, and the cause of the others is not known. That table gives V, J and clone size, and the DNA gave D and trimming. In this sample the table shows some 93,000 clones, more than 90% of which occur a single time. Together, the top ten hold about 2.5% of the sample.

General study outcomes and caveats: Baseline diversity similar to that of newly diagnosed patients was observed in trial patients achieving complete response, whereas significantly lower diversity was observed in partial responders and progressors. The study covered only a single clinical trial cohort, and the causes of the repertoire differences, possibly disease activity or prior therapy, were still not defined. CD4+ but not CD8+ TCR diversity rose significantly by C4D1 (p=0.0027 vs p=0.16), most apparent in complete responders (p=0.02). Newly diagnosed patients were reported to have lower baseline TCR diversity than healthy donors, and relapsed/refractory patients were reported to have lower baseline TCR diversity still. Lower diversity was seen in patients whose nivolumab began less than 1 year after ASCT, and these patients were left out of later analyses so that immune reconstitution would not confound the results.

Recombination connected TRBV9 to TRBJ2-7; 8 nucleotides in the junction match TRBD2. The source was peripheral blood mononuclear cells (PBMCs), collected at baseline. This receptor was taken from a human donor with classical Hodgkin lymphoma. Here is the DNA: TGTGCCAGCAGCGTAGGGTCGGGAGGGGCGCCACCCTACGAGCAGTACTTC. Protein translation: CASSVGSGGAPPYEQYF.